This T cell receptor beta chain emerged from a study of cytomegalovirus exposure and HLA in healthy donors (dated 2017 in TCRdb). Describing the broader study: In an earlier analysis of approximately 500 of the donors, roughly 300 Gb of sequence data and approximately 120 million unique TCR beta sequences from about 179 million T cells were reported. Typing coverage differed by locus: A, B, C, DRB1 and DQB1 were typed in about 620-640 donors, DQA1 in 522, DPA1 in over 600, and DPB1 in roughly 450. Along with the roughly 610-subject first cohort, a separate validation cohort of over 90 different subjects was used. On average, roughly 200,000 unique TCR beta nucleotide sequences were sequenced per donor among 398 genotyped donors of the cohort, with roughly 18% of those sequences being non-productive. An early release covering roughly 600 HLA-typed donors comprised about 310 gigabases of sequencing data and some 79 million unique TCR sequences. The study combined high-throughput TCR immunosequencing, statistical association of individual TCRs with disease status, and machine learning to predict cytomegalovirus infection status. In a later genetic analysis, genome-wide SNP genotypes for about 55% of the roughly 670 donors were used, and that subset was treated as a discovery cohort. An earlier analysis of several hundred of the donors applied high-throughput TCR beta sequencing to assess whether each TCR beta V gene segment acted as functional or pseudogenic. Using immunosequencing, the study profiled T cell repertoires from around 670 subjects and related those repertoires to cytomegalovirus serostatus. The study was designed to test whether signatures of past pathogen exposure could be identified by cataloging public T cell receptors. Every discovery cohort repertoire had been produced on one sequencing platform. Five DR-DQ haplotypes were handled as single units for association and clustering because linkage in the cohort was strong. To study patterns of TCR occurrence, a later analysis re-analyzed previously published TCR beta repertoires from 650 to 750 donors and added high-resolution HLA genotyping. Of the roughly 410 genotyped donors, 70% to 90% were placed in the genetic ancestry cluster associated with self-reported Caucasian donors. Donor age, sex, ethnicity and CMV serostatus were collected together with the repertoire data. Rather than drawing on any new phenotypic data, the later analysis identified candidate immune exposures from TCR beta sequences and the way those sequences occurred across donors. HLA typing covered class I and class II loci at four-digit resolution.

In total, roughly 710 healthy bone marrow donors made up the cohort. At the time of sampling, every cohort member was nominally healthy, though immune exposures that went unrecorded were likely present. The donor tested CMV seronegative and was one of the 352 seronegative cohort members. Each donor provided a peripheral blood sample, and peripheral blood mononuclear cells were used for TCR beta sequencing. Genomic DNA extraction from the blood cell samples was performed with the Qiagen DNeasy Blood Extraction Kit. Paper-wide results and their limitations: The authors suggested that the approach could potentially be generalized to other disease states and immunological phenotypes. A further reported finding was that TCR beta sequences accurately predicted the HLA-A and HLA-B alleles for most subjects in the first cohort. According to a later analysis, most CMV-associated TCR beta chains appeared to be HLA-restricted, and the HLA associations seemed to be driven largely by CMV exposure. While some public TCRs were present in many individuals, most TCR sequences turned up only very rarely across donors. Because HLA typing was unavailable for some donors at each locus, only the typed subset was used in association tests. A later analysis found that HLA-associated TCR beta chains were more clonally expanded and had lower generation probabilities than equally common non-associated chains. In an earlier analysis of approximately 600 of the donors, most TCR beta V segments were observed in productive rearrangements about 90% or about 30% of the time, broadly matching IMGT annotations. In vitro tests confirmed that a few of the cytomegalovirus-associated TCR beta chains recognize cytomegalovirus antigens. In a later analysis, around 15,000 TCR beta sequences were associated with specific HLA alleles at a false discovery rate of 0.05. CMV serostatus was the only immune exposure information available for the cohort. When HLA alleles, especially DR and DQ, strongly co-occurred, TCR associations were difficult to assign to individual alleles. In a later genetic analysis, fewer N-insertions in productive TCRs were reported among donors in an Asian-associated ancestry cluster than the roughly 700-donor mean. Some IMGT-functional V segments, including TRBV6-2 and TRBV6-3, could not be told apart with the 87-base-pair reads, so those segments were excluded. Linkage disequilibrium might explain the correlated functional status among segregating V segments, but an unknown experimental factor could not be ruled out. A later analysis found that TCR association rates varied across HLA loci, with DRB1 alleles showing the most associated TCRs and HLA-C alleles the fewest. Roughly uniform sequencing depth across donors was assumed in presence/absence analyses, although this assumption may not hold. The study gave a list of about 150 TCR beta chains associated with cytomegalovirus. The classifier was reported to diagnose cytomegalovirus status with high specificity and sensitivity in both the original and validation cohorts. A later analysis reported that several top co-occurrence clusters appeared linked to parvovirus B19, influenza, CMV and Epstein-Barr virus. A cluster of highly shared sequence variants was judged likely to represent a technical artifact of the sequencing pipeline. V-gene and J-gene trimming of TCR beta chains was associated with a missense DCLRE1C variant in a later genetic analysis, and the association was replicated in an independent cohort. Because counts were too low, 15 to 20 rarely observed V segments, including chromosome 9 orphons, were excluded from the earlier analysis of some 540 of the donors. This cohort had only TCR beta chains sequenced, and the lack of alpha or paired-chain data limited which features could be detected.

Preparation of the library involved the immunoSEQ multiplex PCR assay. The multiplex PCR relied on a mix of 60 forward primers for TCR Vbeta segments and 13 reverse primers for TCR Jbeta segments. A multiplex PCR assay on genomic DNA amplified the CDR3 region of rearranged TCR beta genes. Amplified TCR beta libraries were sequenced as 87-base-pair reads on the Illumina HiSeq System. In the authors' own workflow: A later analysis tallied roughly 80 million unique TCR beta chains across the 700 or so repertoires, and approximately 9.9 million of those chains were shared by two or more donors. To remove PCR and sequencing errors, raw reads were error-corrected and collapsed into unique sequences using a nearest-neighbor algorithm that merged closely related sequences. Alignment of CDR3 sequences to IMGT reference sequences was used to assign V, D and J gene segments. For a sequence to be retained, at least a six-nucleotide match to both a V gene segment and a J gene segment was required. A rearrangement counted as productive if the CDR3 had no stop codons and remained in frame with V and J, and every other rearrangement counted as non-productive. CDR3 was defined according to IMGT convention as the region running from the second conserved V-encoded cysteine to the conserved J-encoded phenylalanine. The earlier analysis of 587 of the donors excluded any sequence lacking an unambiguous match to a single V gene segment. In an earlier analysis of some 590 of the donors, a V segment was called functional when productive rearrangements were above 56.7%, and segregating when the standard deviation between donors exceeded 5%. To diagnose cytomegalovirus status from the catalog of TCR beta chain sequences, a statistical classification framework was built. V and J gene assignment, in a later analysis, came from comparing TCR nucleotide sequences with IMGT/GENE-DB human TR gene sequences. In a later analysis, CDR3 sequences and most-parsimonious VDJ recombination scenarios were assigned using the TCRdist pipeline. In a later analysis, each TCR beta chain was defined by its CDR3 amino acid sequence together with its V-gene family, and reads without a unique V-gene family were excluded. A later analysis removed over 500 highly shared, low-generation-probability nucleotide sequences to deal with suspected cross-contamination and a sequencing artifact. In a later analysis, a clonal expansion index was calculated for each public chain from normalized within-repertoire ranks of inferred template counts. In a later analysis, generation probabilities were computed using a VDJ recombination model fitted to out-of-frame rearrangements, and the results were checked against IGoR. In a later analysis, hypergeometric tests were used to score TCR-TCR, TCR-HLA and TCR-CMV co-occurrence, with a repertoire-size bias correction applied to TCR pairs. In a later analysis, false discovery rates were estimated by permuting HLA or CMV assignments 20 times. In a later analysis, co-occurring TCRs were grouped with DBSCAN, and TCRdist sequence similarity was added when clustering was performed within HLA-allele-positive subsets. Co-occurrence clustering excluded repertoires with fewer than 30,000 or more than 120,000 public chains, plus five with anomalous nucleotide sharing. This is the immuneACCESS table as TCRdb keeps it, with only in-frame sequences that have V and J called. A part of the clones is gone; compared with another copy, unresolved V genes explain less than half, and the rest is unexplained. Clone size and V and J calls were adopted from that table, with D and trimming inferred from the DNA. In this sample the table shows some 120,000 clones, 55% to 70% of which occur a single time. Together, the top ten hold 2.2% of the sample.

V gives up 5 bases and J gives up 9 bases, and the segment between their germline ends measures 16 bases. The germline V gene encodes CDR1 SGHTA and CDR2 FQGNSA. The CDR3 goes from the cysteine to the phenylalanine over 13 residues. Of the read, only the CDR3 DNA is kept; its 39 bases are in frame from base 1. The table lists this clone with a few counts. What antigen it recognizes has not been identified. It has no much larger one-base neighbor in the sample; base qualities were not kept. This sequence was found in a woman in her thirties in good health and CMV-seronegative. The rearrangement combines TRBV7-2 with TRBJ1-1; the best D guess is TRBD1, with 6 bases matching. Sequenced: PBMCs. The nucleotide sequence reads TGTGCCAGCAGCCACCGGGACAAACTACAAGCTTTCTTT. This yields the protein CASSHRDKLQAFF.